The 22 T cell receptor beta chains given below trace back to one sample, sequenced in a study of follicular helper T cells after annual influenza vaccination. Time point reported: 2014-2015 season, pre-vaccination. Using immunoSEQ multiplex PCR, the repertoire was profiled, and TCRdb retains in-frame clones only, with some absent. The profile shows more than 10,000 clones, around 78% of them singletons. Sequenced material: CXCR5- memory CD4+ T cells sorted from blood, taken on the day of influenza vaccination. The receptors stem from an adult who received the influenza vaccine.

The rearrangement links TRBV6-6 to TRBJ2-3; D call uncertain. Deletions cut 9 bases from V and 2 bases from J, with 12 bases between. CDR3 length equals 13 residues. Germline V gene lookup returns CDR1 MNHNY and CDR2 SVGAGI (reference sequence). The CDR3 region has the DNA TGTGCCAGTCTTCTGCGGAACACAGATACGCAGTATTTT. This translates into CASLLRNTDTQYF.

The CDR3 DNA reads as TGTGCCAGCAGCGGACGGTCCTACGAGCAGTACTTC. Translation gives CASSGRSYEQYF. This chain joins TRBV7-9 and TRBJ2-7; unclear D gene. V lost 5 bases to trimming and J lost 1 base, with 6 bases between them. Germline CDR1 and CDR2: SEHNR and FQNEAQ (reference sequence). This CDR3 is 12 amino acids long.

The chain recombines TRBV7-3 with TRBJ2-3; 9 nucleotides line up with TRBD2. J gave up 2 bases and V 5 bases, and 8 bases lay outside the gene matches. Germline V gene sequence: CDR1 SGHTA, CDR2 FQGTGA. The length of the CDR3 is 16 residues. CDR3: CASSDRSGGNTDTQYF. DNA for the CDR3: TGTGCCAGCAGCGACCGTAGCGGGGGCAACACAGATACGCAGTATTTT.

Concerning this clone: A junction end diverges from the germline sequence, so it may reflect a read error. This CDR3 is CASSVGSGGPYNEQFF. CDR3 DNA sequence: TGTGCTAGCAGCGTCGGTAGCGGGGGGCCGTACAATGAGCAGTTCTTC. The rearrangement uses TRBV7-7 and TRBJ2-1, with 10 nucleotides matching TRBD2. This CDR3 spans 16 amino acids. Looked up from germline, CDR1 is SSHAT and CDR2 is FNYEAQ (reference sequence).

The V call is TRBV12-5, the J call TRBJ2-7, with D possibly matching TRBD1 (6 bases). Trimming removed 2 bases at V and 3 bases at J, with 26 bases between. Germline loops: CDR1 LGHNT, CDR2 FRNRAP. CDR3 size: 19 residues. The chain's CDR3 is CASGLNFGTPHPLFYEQYF. Here the CDR3 DNA reads TGTGCTAGTGGTTTGAACTTCGGGACACCTCACCCCCTTTTCTACGAGCAGTACTTC.

This clone turned up a few times. The J gene is TRBJ1-5, the V gene TRBV19; 8 bases are a match to TRBD1. Germline V lookup: CDR1 LNHDA, CDR2 SQIVND (reference sequence). V gave up 6 bases and J gave up 6 bases; unmatched junction bases: 10. The CDR3 covers 15 residues. This CDR3 is CASRQRQGRSQPQHF. In nucleotides, the CDR3 is TGTGCCAGTAGACAACGACAGGGGAGATCTCAGCCCCAGCATTTT. Full variable domain (missing parts from reference TRBV19 and TRBJ1-5): DGGITQSPKYLFRKEGQNVTLSCEQNLNHDAMYWYRQDPGQGLRLIYYSQIVNDFQKGDIAEGYSVSREKKESFPLTVTSAQKNPTAFYLCASRQRQGRSQPQHFGDGTRLSIL.

The chain joins TRBV18 to TRBJ1-1; D possibly corresponds to TRBD1 (6 bases). The germline V and J ends were trimmed by 2 bases and 11 bases, with 12 bases remaining between them. The CDR3 sequence is 12 residues long. CDR1 is KGHSH and CDR2 is LQKENI in the germline V gene. The CDR3 spells CASSPGAGAAFF. The CDR3 DNA sequence: TGTGCCAGCTCACCAGGGGCGGGGGCGGCTTTCTTT.

This rearrangement joins TRBV5-4 to TRBJ2-3; D uncertain. The V and J ends lost 3 bases and 1 base respectively, with 15 bases between them. The CDR3 loop spans 16 amino acids. CDR1 is SGHNT and CDR2 is YYREEE in the germline V gene (reference sequence). The CDR3 sequence: CASSSLHDARTDTQYF. CDR3 in DNA: TGTGCCAGCAGCTCCCTCCACGACGCCCGCACAGATACGCAGTATTTT.

This chain uses TRBV7-9 with TRBJ2-4; the D gene could be TRBD1 or TRBD2 (5 bases each). Germline CDR1 is SEHNR and CDR2 is FQNEAQ (reference sequence). Trimming removed 8 bases at V and 1 base at J, with 15 bases between. The CDR3 length is 15 residues. In DNA form, the CDR3 reads TGTGCCAGCTCGGAGAGAGGGGTTGCCAAAAACATTCAGTACTTC. It encodes CASSERGVAKNIQYF.

This chain uses TRBV27 with TRBJ1-1; 7 bases are a match to TRBD1. The germline V gene encodes CDR1 MNHEY and CDR2 SMNVEV (reference sequence). V shed 8 bases, J shed 9 bases, and the junction held 12 bases outside the gene matches. The CDR3 is made up of 13 amino acids. CDR3 loop: CASGNRNRGKAFF. The CDR3 bases are TGTGCCAGCGGAAACCGAAACAGGGGAAAAGCTTTCTTT.

The chain carries TRBV19 and TRBJ1-5; TRBD1 might be the D (5 bases). Germline V gene data show CDR1 as LNHDA and CDR2 as SQIVND (reference sequence). The CDR3 contains 13 residues. V lost 7 bases and J 3 bases, leaving 10 bases between the germline ends. In DNA form, the CDR3 reads TGTGCCAGTAACAGCAGGGTCAATCAGCCCCAGCATTTT. It is translated as CASNSRVNQPQHF.

The chain employs TRBV7-9 and TRBJ1-1, with 7 bases matching TRBD1. Germline V CDR1 and CDR2: SEHNR, FQNEAQ (reference sequence). V lost 7 bases to trimming and J lost 0 bases; unmatched junction nucleotides: 8. The CDR3 loop spans 15 amino acids. Here the CDR3 reads CASTYGDRVNTEAFF. CDR3 sequence (DNA): TGTGCCAGCACCTATGGGGACAGAGTGAACACTGAAGCTTTCTTT.

This clone was detected once. This chain's CDR3 is CASGAWGEAFF. CDR3 bases: TGTGCCAGCGGCGCTTGGGGCGAAGCTTTCTTT. V and J are TRBV27 and TRBJ1-1; maybe TRBD1 (5 bases). CDR1 is MNHEY, CDR2 SMNVEV, per germline (reference sequence). The CDR3 totals 11 residues. V lost 8 bases and J 8 bases, leaving 12 bases between the germline ends.

The rearrangement joins TRBV9 to TRBJ1-3; D is ambiguous. This CDR3 contains 13 residues. Germline values: CDR1 SGDLS, CDR2 YYNGEE. The V end lost 0 bases, the J end lost 7 bases, and 8 bases lay between the germline ends. CDR3 DNA sequence: TGTGCCAGCAGCGTAGAAGGAGGGAACACCATATATTTT. Its translation is CASSVEGGNTIYF.

V gene TRBV5-4 combines with J gene TRBJ1-3, with D unresolved. Germline loops: CDR1 SGHNT, CDR2 YYREEE (reference sequence). The CDR3 contains 14 residues. V was clipped by 0 bases and J by 0 bases, with 4 bases between them. The CDR3 DNA reads TGTGCCAGCAGCTTGGAGTACTCTGGAAACACCATATATTTT. Its protein product is CASSLEYSGNTIYF.

This chain links TRBV6-5 with TRBJ2-7; D possibly corresponds to TRBD1 (5 bases). CDR1 is MNHEY and CDR2 is SVGAGI in the germline V gene. V dropped 5 bases and J dropped 6 bases, with 14 bases sitting between them. The CDR3 covers 13 residues. In DNA, the CDR3 is TGTGCCAGCAGTCCCGCCGTGGGGCTCGAGCAGTACTTC. Translation: CASSPAVGLEQYF.

This clone came up a few times. The chain is built from TRBV20-1 and TRBJ1-2; the match to TRBD1 covers 9 bases. With V trimmed by 5 bases and J by 6 bases, 1 base remained unmatched. The CDR3 runs 11 residues. Germline V gene data show CDR1 as DFQATT and CDR2 as SNEGSKA (reference sequence). The CDR3 spells CSARTGDGYTF. Written as DNA, the CDR3 is TGCAGTGCTCGGACAGGGGATGGCTACACCTTC.

Turning to this clone: The junction does not match germline at one end; this may be a read error. The chain is built from TRBV2 and TRBJ1-1, with D unresolved. This CDR3 has 14 amino acids. Germline V gives CDR1 SNHLY, CDR2 FYNNEI. The CDR3 here is CASTEGPAYTGAFF. As DNA, the CDR3 is TGTGCCAGCACGGAAGGACCCGCCTATACTGGAGCTTTCTTT. Full variable domain (missing parts from reference TRBV2 and TRBJ1-1): EPEVTQTPSHQVTQMGQEVILRCVPISNHLYFYWYRQILGQKVEFLVSFYNNEISEKSEIFDDQFSVERPDGSNFTLKIRSTKLEDSAMYFCASTEGPAYTGAFFGQGTRLTVV.

The rearrangement links TRBV6-5 to TRBJ2-7; unclear D gene. Germline CDR1 MNHEY, CDR2 SVGAGI. Trimming removed 2 bases from V and 0 bases from J, with 5 bases in between. This CDR3 contains 13 residues. The CDR3 protein is CASSYTFSYEQYF. CDR3 sequence (DNA): TGTGCCAGCAGTTACACGTTCTCCTACGAGCAGTACTTC.

The chain carries TRBV6-4 and TRBJ2-3; D gene ambiguous. Trimming pared 8 bases from V and 7 bases from J, leaving 7 bases between. The length of the CDR3 is 10 residues. Germline V gene lookup returns CDR1 MRHNA and CDR2 SNTAGT. The CDR3 sequence is CASGVYTQYF. The DNA of the CDR3 is TGTGCCAGCGGGGTGTATACGCAGTATTTT.

The sample holds a few counts of this clone. The chain is built from TRBV9 and TRBJ1-2, with TRBD1 as a possible D gene (5 bases). Germline V gives CDR1 SGDLS, CDR2 YYNGEE. This CDR3 comprises 14 residues. Trimming left V 4 bases short and J 7 bases short, with 17 bases between. The CDR3 loop reads CASSQSGGTGGYTF. The CDR3 nucleotides read TGTGCCAGCAGCCAAAGTGGGGGTACCGGTGGCTACACCTTC.

The V and J genes are TRBV5-1 and TRBJ1-2; the match to TRBD1 covers 7 bases. The CDR3 is made up of 14 amino acids. Per the germline V gene, CDR1 is SGHRS and CDR2 is YFSETQ. Trimming took 4 bases from V and 4 from J; bases not matched to a gene: 7. Here the CDR3 DNA reads TGCGCCAGCAGCGCCAGTGGGACAGCCTATGGCTACACCTTC. Amino acid sequence: CASSASGTAYGYTF.